A single sample gave rise to the 18 T cell receptor beta chains below, sequenced in a study of cytomegalovirus exposure and HLA in healthy donors. 60 Vbeta and 13 Jbeta primers were used in PCR. Sequenced by immunoSEQ multiplex PCR; TCRdb stores in-frame clones only, minus some. Among approximately 140,000 clones listed, about 78% were seen once. The sequencing sample was made of PBMCs. The receptors originated from a human donor in good health.

The chain recombines TRBV5-6 with TRBJ2-3, with 15 bases fitting TRBD2. The CDR3 is 17 amino acids. The germline CDR1 and CDR2 sequences are SGHDT and YYEEEE. V was clipped by 2 bases and J by 5 bases; unmatched bases: 6. The CDR3 is CASSFIGLAGGGDTQYF. CDR3 DNA sequence: TGTGCCAGCAGCTTTATAGGACTAGCGGGAGGGGGAGATACGCAGTATTTT.

About this clone: One end of the junction does not line up with germline, which may come from a read error. V and J are TRBV7-9 and TRBJ2-7; D is possibly TRBD2 (5 bases). Germline lookup yields CDR1 SEHNR and CDR2 FQNEAQ (reference sequence). This CDR3 has 15 amino acids. The CDR3 reads CSSSQLSGKPYEQYF. The CDR3 DNA is TGTTCCAGCAGCCAACTGAGCGGTAAACCCTACGAGCAGTACTTC.

This rearrangement joins TRBV27 to TRBJ2-6; 10 bases line up with TRBD1. Germline assignment: CDR1 MNHEY and CDR2 SMNVEV (reference sequence). After removal of 5 bases from V and 4 bases from J, the junction contained 17 bases not matched to a gene. This CDR3 contains 20 residues. The chain's CDR3 is CASSPQGQGPWSVGANVLTF. The CDR3 nucleotides read TGTGCCAGCAGTCCTCAGGGACAGGGGCCCTGGAGTGTCGGGGCCAACGTCCTGACTTTC.

The chain employs TRBV7-2 and TRBJ2-2; weak D call: TRBD1 (5 bases). Looked up from germline, CDR1 is SGHTA and CDR2 is FQGNSA. Trimming removed 5 bases from V and 1 base from J, with 14 bases in between. This CDR3 has 16 residues. The CDR3 region is CASSLTGRLNTGELFF. The CDR3 DNA reads TGTGCCAGCAGCCTCACAGGACGTCTGAACACCGGGGAGCTGTTTTTT.

The V and J genes are TRBV7-2 and TRBJ2-7; possibly TRBD2 for D (6 bases). With 4 bases removed from V and 5 bases from J, the gap between germline ends came to 21 bases. This CDR3 is 16 amino acids long. CDR1 and CDR2 (germline): SGHTA, FQGNSA. The CDR3 DNA reads TGTGCCAGCAGCTCGTCGACATCGATCACTAGCAACGAGCAGTACTTC. Translation gives CASSSSTSITSNEQYF. Full variable domain (missing parts from reference TRBV7-2 and TRBJ2-7): GAGVSQSPSNKVTEKGKDVELRCDPISGHTALYWYRQSLGQGLEFLIYFQGNSAPDKSGLPSDRFSAERTGGSVSTLTIQRTQQEDSAVYLCASSSSTSITSNEQYFGPGTRLTVT.

The chain has TRBV28 and TRBJ1-2; D perhaps matches TRBD1 (5 bases). Germline-derived CDR1 and CDR2 are MDHEN and SYDVKM. Deletions cut 11 bases from V and 7 bases from J, with 23 bases between. The CDR3 sequence is 14 residues long. The CDR3 sequence is CASSQGRRAFGYTF. The CDR3 bases are TGTGCCTCGAGCCAGGGCCGAAGAGCTTTTGGCTACACCTTC.

The chain links TRBV19 to TRBJ1-2, with D uncertain. Germline values: CDR1 LNHDA, CDR2 SQIVND (reference sequence). This CDR3 region has 11 residues. V was shortened by 3 bases and J by 5 bases, with 4 bases between the two germline ends. The CDR3 nucleotides are TGTGCCAGTAGTATTCTGTATGGCTACACCTTC. This translates into CASSILYGYTF. Based on the CDR3 plus reference TRBV19 and TRBJ1-2, the full variable domain is DGGITQSPKYLFRKEGQNVTLSCEQNLNHDAMYWYRQDPGQGLRLIYYSQIVNDFQKGDIAEGYSVSREKKESFPLTVTSAQKNPTAFYLCASSILYGYTFGSGTRLTVV.

The chain carries TRBV27 and TRBJ2-7; D possibly corresponds to TRBD2 (5 bases). Germline V gene data show CDR1 as MNHEY and CDR2 as SMNVEV (reference sequence). The CDR3 is 15 residues long. The V end was cut by 2 bases, the J end by 3 bases, with 14 bases between. DNA for the CDR3: TGTGCCAGCAGTTTAAAGAGAGGGTCCGACTACGAGCAGTACTTC. As protein: CASSLKRGSDYEQYF.

CDR3 nucleotides: TGCGCCAGCAGTCACCCCTTTGCGGCTGAAGCTTTCTTT. It translates to CASSHPFAAEAFF. This rearrangement joins TRBV23-1 to TRBJ1-1; no clear D. TRBV23-1 is placed among ORFs of uncertain function. V was trimmed by 3 bases and J by 6 bases, leaving 11 bases between them. The CDR3 is made up of 13 amino acids.

This clone was counted a few times. The chain employs TRBV6-5 and TRBJ1-2; the match to TRBD1 covers 8 bases. The CDR3 sequence is 14 residues long. Germline CDR1 and CDR2: MNHEY and SVGAGI. V was pared by 10 bases and J by 7 bases, with 14 bases of the junction left unmatched. The CDR3 is CANPRCGRGPGYTF. The CDR3 region has the DNA TGTGCCAACCCCCGGTGTGGCAGGGGGCCTGGCTACACCTTC.

This clone was observed a single time. The V call is TRBV29-1, the J call TRBJ1-5; D gene uncertain. This CDR3 comprises 13 residues. The germline V gene encodes CDR1 SQVTM and CDR2 ANQGSEA. V was pared by 4 bases and J by 3 bases, with 10 bases between. The CDR3 loop reads CSVGRGPNQPQHF. The CDR3 region has the DNA TGCAGCGTTGGCAGAGGCCCCAATCAGCCCCAGCATTTT.

The chain couples TRBV6-1 to TRBJ2-1, with 7 bases lining up with TRBD2. The CDR3 has 14 residues. The J segment lost 0 bases and the V segment lost 9 bases, leaving 5 bases of the junction unmatched. Looked up from germline, CDR1 is MNHNS and CDR2 is SASEGT. This CDR3 is CASDGGSSYNEQFF. Written as DNA, the CDR3 is TGTGCCAGTGACGGGGGGAGCTCCTACAATGAGCAGTTCTTC.

Points on this clone: The same CDR3 also results from other DNA sequences found in this sample. The chain uses TRBV30 and TRBJ1-2; TRBD1 might be the D (5 bases). The CDR3 is 13 residues long. The V end was cut by 3 bases, the J end by 4 bases, with 12 bases between. Germline CDR1 and CDR2: GTSNPN and SVGIG (reference sequence). The CDR3 is CAWRVPGGYGYTF. The DNA for the CDR3 is TGTGCCTGGAGAGTACCGGGGGGCTATGGCTACACCTTC.

This clone was counted a few times. V usage is TRBV30 and J usage is TRBJ1-6; TRBD1 matches 10 bases. This CDR3 has 14 residues. The germline CDR1 and CDR2 sequences are GTSNPN and SVGIG (reference sequence). The trim removed 0 bases at V and 10 bases at J, leaving 3 bases unmatched. The DNA for the CDR3 is TGTGCCTGGAGTGTCGGGACAGGGGTATCACCCCTCCACTTT. Protein: CAWSVGTGVSPLHF.

This clone was detected only a few times. V and J are TRBV9 and TRBJ2-2, with D tentatively TRBD2 (5 bases). Between the trimmed V and J ends, which lost 0 bases and 0 bases, there was a span of 15 bases. The CDR3 is made up of 18 amino acids. The V gene's germline CDR1 is SGDLS and CDR2 YYNGEE. The CDR3 DNA reads as TGTGCCAGCAGCGTAGCTGTGCCTAGCAGATCGAACACCGGGGAGCTGTTTTTT. Its translation: CASSVAVPSRSNTGELFF.

This clone was observed a single time. The V and J genes are TRBV14 and TRBJ1-5; D gene ambiguous. The germline V and J ends were trimmed by 0 bases and 6 bases, with 6 bases remaining between them. CDR1 and CDR2 (germline): SGHDN, FVKESK. The CDR3 loop spans 13 amino acids. Written as DNA, the CDR3 is TGTGCCAGCAGCCAAGATCGCGTTCAGCCCCAGCATTTT. It specifies CASSQDRVQPQHF. Full variable domain (rest looked up from reference TRBV14 and TRBJ1-5): EAGVTQFPSHSVIEKGQTVTLRCDPISGHDNLYWYRRVMGKEIKFLLHFVKESKQDESGMPNNRFLAERTGGTYSTLKVQPAELEDSGVYFCASSQDRVQPQHFGDGTRLSIL.

V is TRBV6-5 and J is TRBJ1-2; 7 bases map to TRBD1. The trim removed 7 bases at V and 4 bases at J, leaving 9 bases unmatched. Per the germline V gene, CDR1 is MNHEY and CDR2 is SVGAGI. CDR3 length: 14 residues. CDR3 nucleotide sequence: TGTGCCAGCAAAAAGACAGGGATCCGCTATGGCTACACCTTC. Its translation: CASKKTGIRYGYTF.

V and J are TRBV5-4 and TRBJ2-7; TRBD2 is a possible D gene (5 bases). This CDR3 has 15 residues. Germline V lookup: CDR1 SGHNT, CDR2 YYREEE (reference sequence). Trimming left V 5 bases short and J 2 bases short, with 17 bases between. The DNA of the CDR3 is TGTGCCAGCAGTCGAACCTTGACTAAGCCCTACGAGCAGTACTTC. Translated: CASSRTLTKPYEQYF. Supplemented by reference TRBV5-4 and TRBJ2-7, the full variable domain reads ETGVTQSPTHLIKTRGQQVTLRCSSQSGHNTVSWYQQALGQGPQFIFQYYREEENGRGNFPPRFSGLQFPNYSSELNVNALELDDSALYLCASSRTLTKPYEQYFGPGTRLTVT.